Included here is one T cell receptor (beta chain) sequence, with context. The protocol was immunoSEQ multiplex PCR, while the TCRdb copy is restricted to in-frame clones and leaves out a portion. Of fewer than 200,000 clones listed, roughly 91% are singletons. The data are from a study of control samples from healthy donors and cancer patients. Trimming left V 0 bases short and J 3 bases short, with 11 bases between. Germline CDR1 and CDR2: LGHNT and FRNRAP. The CDR3 is 16 residues long. This chain uses TRBV12-5 with TRBJ1-4; D ambiguous. The sample comprised blood. The TCR was taken from a man aged 18 to 30 in good health. CDR3 protein: CASGLVLGWANEKLFF. CDR3 in DNA: TGTGCTAGTGGTTTGGTACTGGGGTGGGCTAATGAAAAACTGTTTTTT.